This passage covers 8 T cell receptor beta chains from one sample sequenced in a study of T cells in women clearing cervical HPV infection. Method: immunoSEQ multiplex PCR; TCRdb's copy keeps in-frame clones and lacks some. This listing includes roughly 30,000 clones. The sequenced material came from blood buffy coat. The receptors derive from a woman aged 18-70 years with a cervical HPV16 infection that either progressed to CIN3+ or cleared (not recorded which).

Note on this clone: Read coverage stops 3 residues before the CDR3 terminus; the germline J gene supplies the remainder. The rearrangement links TRBV2 to TRBJ1-2; no clear D gene. Germline-derived CDR1 and CDR2 are SNHLY and FYNNEI. The CDR3 is 17 amino acids. The CDR3 region is CASSPQPLAISYNDYTF. CDR3 DNA (partial): TGTGCCAGCAGTCCCCAACCTCTAGCAATCTCTTACAATGAC.

A remark on this clone: The read ends 3 residues shy of where the CDR3 ends; the end is completed using the germline J gene. The genes are TRBV30 and TRBJ1-2; TRBD1 matches 7 bases. Germline values: CDR1 GTSNPN, CDR2 SVGIG (reference sequence). The CDR3 sequence is 15 residues long. The sequenced CDR3 bases are TGTGCCTGGTTCTACAGGGGCCATCCTTCGGGGGGC. The encoded protein is CAWFYRGHPSGG. The entire CDR3 is CAWFYRGHPSGGYTF.

With regard to this clone: The CDR3 is cut off 3 residues early in the read; its end comes from the germline J gene. This sequence joins TRBV7-9 and TRBJ2-1; D is unresolved. The germline CDR1 and CDR2 sequences are SEHNR and FQNEAQ (reference sequence). CDR3 size: 12 residues. Deletions cut 2 bases from V and 6 bases from J, with 5 bases between. The DNA read from the CDR3 is TGTGCCAGCAGCTTACTATCCAATGAG. Translation gives CASSLLSNE. The entire CDR3 protein reads CASSLLSNEQFF.

On this clone: The CDR3 end is not reached by the read, which stops 3 residues before it; the germline J gene fills it in. This chain uses TRBV20-1 with TRBJ1-4, with D tentatively TRBD1 (6 bases). Per the germline V gene, CDR1 is DFQATT and CDR2 is SNEGSKA (reference sequence). The CDR3 is 13 amino acids. V lost 3 bases and J 6 bases, leaving 11 bases between the germline ends. CDR3 loop: CSASQGRDEKLFF. CDR3 bases read: TGCAGTGCTAGTCAGGGGAGGGATGAAAAA.

In regard to this clone: The CDR3 end falls 3 residues outside the read, so it is completed with the germline J gene. The chain couples TRBV18 to TRBJ2-3; 12 bases align to TRBD2. Trimming took 0 bases from V and 3 from J; bases not matched to a gene: 4. CDR3 length: 17 amino acids. Per germline, CDR1 KGHSH and CDR2 LQKENI. CDR3 in amino acids: CASSPPLAGGPTDTQYF. Incomplete CDR3 DNA: TGTGCCAGCTCACCACCCCTAGCGGGGGGGCCTACAGATACG.

In regard to this clone: The DNA ends 3 residues before the CDR3 does, and the rest of the CDR3 is filled in from the germline J gene. This chain links TRBV19 with TRBJ2-7; a weak D match, TRBD1 (7 bases). V lost 5 bases to trimming and J lost 4 bases, with 9 bases between them. Germline CDR1 is LNHDA and CDR2 is SQIVND (reference sequence). The CDR3 contains 12 residues. The sequenced CDR3 bases are TGTGCCAGTAGTTCAGGGGGGTACGAG. This encodes CASSSGGYE. The complete CDR3 sequence is CASSSGGYEQYF.

About this clone: With the read ending 3 residues before the CDR3 end, the germline J gene is used to fill in that end. The chain has TRBV6-2 or TRBV6-3 and TRBJ2-7; D is perhaps TRBD1 (5 bases). CDR1 and CDR2 (germline): MNHEY, SVGEGT. This CDR3 contains 13 residues. V was shortened by 7 bases and J by 6 bases, with 16 bases between the two germline ends. CDR3 residues: CASTSRGRGEQYF. CDR3 DNA, as far as it was read: TGTGCCAGCACCAGTCGCGGTAGGGGCGAG.

As to this clone: The read comes to an end 3 residues before the CDR3 does, leaving the germline J gene to fill in the end. The chain couples TRBV18 to TRBJ1-2; D gene uncertain. Germline V CDR1 and CDR2: KGHSH, LQKENI. CDR3 length equals 16 residues. The CDR3 bases that were read are TGTGCCAGCTCACCACCTGGACTAGCGGGGATCTACGAC. It codes for CASSPPGLAGIYD. The whole CDR3 reads CASSPPGLAGIYDYTF.